This is a list of T cell receptor beta chains from one sample in a study of blood T cell repertoires in COVID-19. Using immunoSEQ multiplex PCR, the repertoire was profiled, and TCRdb retains in-frame clones only, with some absent. The sample records 70,000 to 90,000 clones, 85% being singletons. Sequenced material: peripheral blood. Receptors were obtained from a man aged 55-75 years with acute or convalescent COVID-19. Each CDR3 is given with its conserved first and last residue. D genes are given only for firm matches. Part of the rows lack a size; the others show once, few, many or a class for expanded clones.

>TRBD1|TRBJ2-2|.|TRBV11-2
TGTGCCAGCAGCATACAGGGGGCGGGCACCGGGGAGCTGTTTTTT
CASSIQGAGTGELFF
>.|TRBJ2-5|.|TRBV7-8
TGTGCCAGCAGCGGCGGGTGGGAGACCCAGTACTTC
CASSGGWETQYF
>.|TRBJ1-1|.|TRBV5-5
TGTGCCAGCAGCTTGATTCCGGACTTGCGCTACACTGAAGCTTTCTTT
CASSLIPDLRYTEAFF
>.|TRBJ2-5|.|TRBV7-2
TGTGCCAGCAGCCTCTTCCCAGGCAACCAAGAGACCCAGTACTTC
CASSLFPGNQETQYF
>.|TRBJ2-5|.|TRBV7-9
TGTGCCAGCAGCTTATCTCTCCCGGTTCCTATCAACCAAGAGACCCAGTACTTC
CASSLSLPVPINQETQYF
>TRBD1|TRBJ1-2|.|TRBV5-1
TGCGCCAGCAGCTTGGACAGGGGGGGCTATGGCTACACCTTC
CASSLDRGGYGYTF
>.|TRBJ1-5|few|TRBV10-3
TGTGCCATCAGTGGTTCAGGGGATGGCAATCAGCCCCAGCATTTT
CAISGSGDGNQPQHF
>TRBD2|TRBJ2-1|.|TRBV2
TGTGCCAGCAGGGCGGGGACTAGCGGATACAATGAGCAGTTCTTC
CASRAGTSGYNEQFF
>TRBD2|TRBJ2-5|once|TRBV5-1
TGCGCCAGCAGCTGGGCGGGAGAAGAGACCCAGTACTTC
CASSWAGEETQYF
>TRBD2|TRBJ2-5|.|TRBV20-1
TGCAGTGCTAGTAATAGCGGGAGAGGTGGTGAGACCCAGTACTTC
CSASNSGRGGETQYF
>TRBD1|TRBJ1-5|.|TRBV19
TGTGCCAGTAGTATCGACAGGGCCTTCTTTAGCAATCAGCCCCAGCATTTT
CASSIDRAFFSNQPQHF
>TRBD2|TRBJ2-7|.|TRBV19
TGTGCCAGTAGTCTATACGGGGGGGACCACGAGCAGTACTTC
CASSLYGGDHEQYF
>.|TRBJ2-1|.|TRBV4-2
TGTGCCAGCAGCCAAGAGGGACTTCATAATGAGCAGTTCTTC
CASSQEGLHNEQFF
>.|TRBJ2-5|.|TRBV4-1
TGCGCCAGCAGCCAAGTCCGAGCGCGGTACCAAGAGACCCAGTACTTC
CASSQVRARYQETQYF
>TRBD1|TRBJ1-2|.|TRBV18
TGTGCCAGCTCACTCGACAGGGTTTATGGCTACACCTTC
CASSLDRVYGYTF
>TRBD1|TRBJ1-1|.|TRBV6-4
TGTGCCAGCAGTGACAGGGGGCCCTCTGAAGCTTTCTTT
CASSDRGPSEAFF
>.|TRBJ2-1|.|TRBV18
TGTGCCAGCTCCCAATTTCCGGGCAGGGGCTCCTACAATGAGCAGTTCTTC
CASSQFPGRGSYNEQFF
>TRBD1|TRBJ2-1|.|TRBV7-9
TGTGCCAGCAGCTTAGATACAGGGGACAATGAGCAGTTCTTC
CASSLDTGDNEQFF
>TRBD1|TRBJ2-3|.|TRBV14
TGTGCCAGCAGCCGCCTGGGACAGGGGGCTAGAGATACGCAGTATTTT
CASSRLGQGARDTQYF
>.|TRBJ2-3|.|TRBV29-1
TGCAGCCTAATCGAGAGTCCTAGCACAGATACGCAGTATTTT
CSLIESPSTDTQYF
>TRBD2|TRBJ2-5|.|TRBV3-1/TRBV3-2
TGTGCCAGCAGCCAAGATTCCCTAGCGGGGGGGTTGGAGACCCAGTACTTC
CASSQDSLAGGLETQYF
>TRBD2|TRBJ2-3|.|TRBV7-6
TGTGCCACTACACAGCGGGGGGCTAGCACAGATACGCAGTATTTT
CATTQRGASTDTQYF
>TRBD2|TRBJ2-7|.|TRBV3-1/TRBV3-2
TGTGCCAGCAGCCCGCCACTAGCGGGGGGCTCCTACGAGCAGTACTTC
CASSPPLAGGSYEQYF
>TRBD1|TRBJ1-4|.|TRBV5-1
TGCGCCAGCAGCTTGCAACCGCCGGGACAGGGAGGTGAAAAACTGTTTTTT
CASSLQPPGQGGEKLFF
>TRBD1|TRBJ1-5|.|TRBV2
TGTGCCAGCAGTCGGACAGGCCTCAATCAGCCCCAGCATTTT
CASSRTGLNQPQHF
>.|TRBJ1-3|.|TRBV10-3
TGTGCCATCAGACGACAGCCTTCTGGAAACACCATATATTTT
CAIRRQPSGNTIYF
>.|TRBJ1-2|.|TRBV6-5
TGTGCCAGCAGTTACACATCTAACTATGGCTACACCTTC
CASSYTSNYGYTF
>.|TRBJ1-6|.|TRBV6-6
TGTGCCAGCATGTCGGGTTCCTATAATTCACCCCTCCACTTT
CASMSGSYNSPLHF
>TRBD1|TRBJ2-6|.|TRBV9
TGTGCCAGCAGCGCGGACAGGAGCTCTGGGGCCAACGTCCTGACTTTC
CASSADRSSGANVLTF
>TRBD2|TRBJ2-2|.|TRBV7-2
TGTGCCAGCAGCTTAACGAGGCCTCGACTAGCGATCACCGGGGAGCTGTTTTTT
CASSLTRPRLAITGELFF
>.|TRBJ1-1|.|TRBV29-1
TGCAGCGTTTGCCCTTCGGGAATGAACACTGAAGCTTTCTTT
CSVCPSGMNTEAFF
>TRBD2|TRBJ2-1|.|TRBV4-1
TGCGCCAGCAGCCGTACACTAGCGGACCCTAAGACGGATGAGCAGTTCTTC
CASSRTLADPKTDEQFF
>TRBD2|TRBJ2-1|.|TRBV7-9
TGTGCCAGCAGCAAGGGACTAGCGGGAGGGGGGGAGCAGTTCTTC
CASSKGLAGGGEQFF
>TRBD2|TRBJ2-7|.|TRBV5-1
TGCGCCAGCAGCTTGGGAGCGGGAGTAGGCCACGAGCAGTACTTC
CASSLGAGVGHEQYF
>TRBD2|TRBJ2-3|.|TRBV6-1
TGTGCCAGCAGTGAGACTAGCGGGGGCGGCACAGATACGCAGTATTTT
CASSETSGGGTDTQYF
>TRBD2|TRBJ2-1|few|TRBV6-2/TRBV6-3
TGTGCCAGCAGTTACGTAAGCGGGAGGGCCCAGTTCTTC
CASSYVSGRAQFF
>TRBD2|TRBJ2-3|.|TRBV18
TGTGCCAGCTCACCGTTCGGTCTAGCGGGCCCCACAGATACGCAGTATTTT
CASSPFGLAGPTDTQYF
>.|TRBJ1-1|.|TRBV2
TGTGCCAGAGAGGGGAACACTGAAGCTTTCTTT
CAREGNTEAFF
>.|TRBJ2-7|.|TRBV9
TGTGCCAGCAGCGGCGGCGCTAGCGTTTCCTACGAGCAGTACTTC
CASSGGASVSYEQYF
>.|TRBJ2-1|.|TRBV29-1
TGCAGCGTTGAGGCCGGGGGCAATGAGCAGTTCTTC
CSVEAGGNEQFF
>TRBD2|TRBJ2-7|.|TRBV5-1
TGCGCCAGCAGCTTGGGCGGAGGGGAGGGCGAGCAGTACTTC
CASSLGGGEGEQYF
>TRBD2|TRBJ2-3|.|TRBV30
TGTGCCGGGACTAAACGCACAGATACGCAGTATTTT
CAGTKRTDTQYF
>TRBD2|TRBJ2-5|.|TRBV7-2
TGTGCCAGCAGCTTGGGCGGGAGAGGAGAGACCCAGTACTTC
CASSLGGRGETQYF